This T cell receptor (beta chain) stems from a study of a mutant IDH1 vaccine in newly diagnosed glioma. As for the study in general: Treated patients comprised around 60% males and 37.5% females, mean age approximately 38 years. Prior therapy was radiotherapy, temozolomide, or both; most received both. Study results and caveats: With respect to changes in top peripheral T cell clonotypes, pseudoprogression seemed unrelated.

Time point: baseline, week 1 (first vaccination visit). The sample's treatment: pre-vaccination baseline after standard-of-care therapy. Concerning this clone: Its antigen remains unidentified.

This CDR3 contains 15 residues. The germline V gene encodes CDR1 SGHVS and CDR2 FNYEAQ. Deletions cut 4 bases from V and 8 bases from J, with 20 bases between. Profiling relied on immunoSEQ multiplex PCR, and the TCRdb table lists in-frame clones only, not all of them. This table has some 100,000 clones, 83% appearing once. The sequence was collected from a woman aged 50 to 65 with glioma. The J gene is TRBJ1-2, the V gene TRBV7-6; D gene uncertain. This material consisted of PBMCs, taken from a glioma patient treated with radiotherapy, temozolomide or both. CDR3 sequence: CASSSHPMYSGGYTF. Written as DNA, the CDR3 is TGTGCCAGCAGCTCCCACCCTATGTATTCGGGAGGCTACACCTTC.